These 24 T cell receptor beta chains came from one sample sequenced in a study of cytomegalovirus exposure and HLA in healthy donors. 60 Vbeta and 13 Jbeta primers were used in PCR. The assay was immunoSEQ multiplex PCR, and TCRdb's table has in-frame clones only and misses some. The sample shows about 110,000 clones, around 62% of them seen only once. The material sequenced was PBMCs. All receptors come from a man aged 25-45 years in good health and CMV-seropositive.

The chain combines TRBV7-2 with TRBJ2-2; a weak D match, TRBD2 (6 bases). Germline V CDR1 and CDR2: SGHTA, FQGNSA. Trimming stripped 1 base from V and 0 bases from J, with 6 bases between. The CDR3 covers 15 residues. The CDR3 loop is CASSLGLANTGELFF. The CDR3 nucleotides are TGTGCCAGCAGCTTAGGACTAGCGAACACCGGGGAGCTGTTTTTT. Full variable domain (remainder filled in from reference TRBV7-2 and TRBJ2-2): GAGVSQSPSNKVTEKGKDVELRCDPISGHTALYWYRQSLGQGLEFLIYFQGNSAPDKSGLPSDRFSAERTGGSVSTLTIQRTQQEDSAVYLCASSLGLANTGELFFGEGSRLTVL.

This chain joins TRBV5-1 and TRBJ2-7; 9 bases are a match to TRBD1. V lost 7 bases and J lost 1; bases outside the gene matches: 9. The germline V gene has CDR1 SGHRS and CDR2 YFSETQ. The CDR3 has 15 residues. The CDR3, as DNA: TGCGCCAGCCGACGGGGACAGGGAAATTCCTACGAGCAGTACTTC. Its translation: CASRRGQGNSYEQYF.

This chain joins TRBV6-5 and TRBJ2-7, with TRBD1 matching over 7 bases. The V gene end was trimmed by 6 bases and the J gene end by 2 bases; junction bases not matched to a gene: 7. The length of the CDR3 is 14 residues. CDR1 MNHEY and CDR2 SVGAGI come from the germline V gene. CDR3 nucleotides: TGTGCCAGCAGCGCCGGGACAGCACCCTACGAGCAGTACTTC. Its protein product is CASSAGTAPYEQYF.

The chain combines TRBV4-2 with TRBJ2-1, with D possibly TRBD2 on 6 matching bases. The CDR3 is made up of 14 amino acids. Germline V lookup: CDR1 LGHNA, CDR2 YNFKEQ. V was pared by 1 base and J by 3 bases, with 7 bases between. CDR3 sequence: CASSQGLDYNEQFF. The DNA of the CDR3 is TGTGCCAGCAGCCAAGGACTAGACTACAATGAGCAGTTCTTC.

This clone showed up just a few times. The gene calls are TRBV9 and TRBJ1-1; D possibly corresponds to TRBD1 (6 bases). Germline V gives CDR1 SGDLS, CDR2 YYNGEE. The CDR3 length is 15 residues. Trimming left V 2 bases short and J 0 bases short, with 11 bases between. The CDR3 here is CASSVGHIMNTEAFF. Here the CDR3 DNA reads TGTGCCAGCAGCGTGGGACATATCATGAACACTGAAGCTTTCTTT.

In nucleotides, the CDR3 is TGTGCCAGCAGCTTACATTTAGCTTACACTGAAGCTTTCTTT. It is translated as CASSLHLAYTEAFF. The J gene is TRBJ1-1, the V gene TRBV5-4; unclear D gene. Germline loops: CDR1 SGHNT, CDR2 YYREEE (reference sequence). The CDR3 is 14 amino acids. With 2 bases removed from V and 3 bases from J, the gap between germline ends came to 11 bases.

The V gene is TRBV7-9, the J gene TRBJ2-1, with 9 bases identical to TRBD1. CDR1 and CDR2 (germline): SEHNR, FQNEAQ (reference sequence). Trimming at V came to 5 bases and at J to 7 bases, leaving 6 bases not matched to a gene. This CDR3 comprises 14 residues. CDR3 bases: TGTGCCAGCAGCCGCCCGGGACAGGGAAATGAGCAGTTCTTC. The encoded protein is CASSRPGQGNEQFF.

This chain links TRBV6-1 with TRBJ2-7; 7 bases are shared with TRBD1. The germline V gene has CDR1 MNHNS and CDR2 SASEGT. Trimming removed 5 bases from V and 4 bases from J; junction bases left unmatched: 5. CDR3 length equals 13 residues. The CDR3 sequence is CASSRTGQYEQYF. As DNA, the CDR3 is TGTGCCAGCAGTCGGACAGGTCAATACGAGCAGTACTTC.

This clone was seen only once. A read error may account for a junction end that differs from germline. The CDR3 protein is CASSDSDTNYNEQFF. For the CDR3, the DNA is TGTGCCAGCAGTGACTCGGACACAAATTACAATGAGCAGTTCTTC. The chain couples TRBV6-6 to TRBJ2-1, with a possible D match to TRBD1 (5 bases). Germline CDR1 MNHNY, CDR2 SVGAGI (reference sequence). This CDR3 is 15 amino acids long.

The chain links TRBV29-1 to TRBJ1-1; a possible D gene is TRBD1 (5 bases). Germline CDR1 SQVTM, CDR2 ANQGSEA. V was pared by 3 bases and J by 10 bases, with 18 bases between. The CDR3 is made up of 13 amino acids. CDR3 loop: CSVEPGRSGVAFF. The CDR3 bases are TGCAGCGTTGAGCCGGGACGGTCGGGGGTAGCTTTCTTT.

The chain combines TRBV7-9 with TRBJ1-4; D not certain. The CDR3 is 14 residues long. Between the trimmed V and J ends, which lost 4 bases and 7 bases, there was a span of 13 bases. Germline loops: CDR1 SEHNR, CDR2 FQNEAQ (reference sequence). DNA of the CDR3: TGTGCCAGCAGCTCAAGAGGGCAGCTTGAAAAACTGTTTTTT. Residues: CASSSRGQLEKLFF.

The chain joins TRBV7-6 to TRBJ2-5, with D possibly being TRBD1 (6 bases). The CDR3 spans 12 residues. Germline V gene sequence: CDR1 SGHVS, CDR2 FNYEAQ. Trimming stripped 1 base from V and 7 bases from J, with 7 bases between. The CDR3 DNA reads TGTGCCAGCAGCTTAGTAGGGGGGACCCAGTACTTC. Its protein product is CASSLVGGTQYF.

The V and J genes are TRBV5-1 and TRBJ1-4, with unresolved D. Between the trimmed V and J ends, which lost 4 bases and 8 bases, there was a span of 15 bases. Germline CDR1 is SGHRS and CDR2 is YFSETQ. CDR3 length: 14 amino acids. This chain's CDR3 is CASSPLGPEEKLFF. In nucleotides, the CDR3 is TGCGCCAGCAGCCCACTAGGCCCGGAGGAAAAACTGTTTTTT. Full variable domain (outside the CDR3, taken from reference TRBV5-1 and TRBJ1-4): KAGVTQTPRYLIKTRGQQVTLSCSPISGHRSVSWYQQTPGQGLQFLFEYFSETQRNKGNFPGRFSGRQFSNSRSEMNVSTLELGDSALYLCASSPLGPEEKLFFGSGTQLSVL.

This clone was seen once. Written as DNA, the CDR3 is TGTGCCAGCAGCTTCCAGGGTGATCAGCCCCAGCATTTT. This codes for CASSFQGDQPQHF. The V call is TRBV7-8, the J call TRBJ1-5; D possibly corresponds to TRBD1 (5 bases). V was cut by 3 bases and J by 5 bases, with 8 bases left in between. The CDR3 has 13 amino acids. CDR1 and CDR2 from the germline V gene are SGHVS and FQNEAQ. Full variable domain (remainder filled in from reference TRBV7-8 and TRBJ1-5): GAGVSQSPRYKVAKRGQDVALRCDPISGHVSLFWYQQALGQGPEFLTYFQNEAQLDKSGLPSDRFFAERPEGSVSTLKIQRTQQEDSAVYLCASSFQGDQPQHFGDGTRLSIL.

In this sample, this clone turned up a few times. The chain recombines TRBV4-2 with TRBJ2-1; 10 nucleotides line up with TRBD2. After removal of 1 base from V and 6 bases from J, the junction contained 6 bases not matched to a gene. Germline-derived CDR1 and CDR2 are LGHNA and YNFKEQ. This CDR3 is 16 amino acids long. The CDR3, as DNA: TGTGCCAGCAGCCAAGTGGAGAGCGGGGGGGCCAATGAGCAGTTCTTC. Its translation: CASSQVESGGANEQFF.

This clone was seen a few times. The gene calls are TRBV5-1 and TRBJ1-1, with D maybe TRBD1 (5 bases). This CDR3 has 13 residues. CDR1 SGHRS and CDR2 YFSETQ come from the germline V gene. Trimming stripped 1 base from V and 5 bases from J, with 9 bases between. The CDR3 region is CASSLQGGTEAFF. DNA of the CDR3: TGCGCCAGCAGCTTGCAGGGAGGGACTGAAGCTTTCTTT.

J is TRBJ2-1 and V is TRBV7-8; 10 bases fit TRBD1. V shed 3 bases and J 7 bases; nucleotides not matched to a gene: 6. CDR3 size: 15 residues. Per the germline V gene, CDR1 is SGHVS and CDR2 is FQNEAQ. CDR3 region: CASSLRQGARNEQFF. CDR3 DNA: TGTGCCAGCAGCTTGAGACAGGGGGCTAGAAATGAGCAGTTCTTC.

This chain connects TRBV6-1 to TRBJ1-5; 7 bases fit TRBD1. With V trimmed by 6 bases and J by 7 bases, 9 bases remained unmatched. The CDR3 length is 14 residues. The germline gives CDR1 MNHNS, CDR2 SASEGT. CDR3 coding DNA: TGTGCCAGCAGAGAGACAGGGAGCGGCCAGCCCCAGCATTTT. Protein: CASRETGSGQPQHF.

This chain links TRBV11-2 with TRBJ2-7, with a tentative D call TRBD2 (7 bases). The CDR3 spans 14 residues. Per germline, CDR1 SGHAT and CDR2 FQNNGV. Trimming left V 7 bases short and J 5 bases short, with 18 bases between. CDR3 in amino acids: CASTYRRGAHEQYF. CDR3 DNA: TGTGCCAGCACTTACCGCCGGGGGGCCCACGAGCAGTACTTC.

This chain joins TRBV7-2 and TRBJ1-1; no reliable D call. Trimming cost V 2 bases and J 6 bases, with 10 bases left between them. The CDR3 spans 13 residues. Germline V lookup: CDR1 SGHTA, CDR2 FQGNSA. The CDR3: CASSLHMTPEAFF. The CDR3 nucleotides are TGTGCCAGCAGCTTACACATGACACCTGAAGCTTTCTTT.

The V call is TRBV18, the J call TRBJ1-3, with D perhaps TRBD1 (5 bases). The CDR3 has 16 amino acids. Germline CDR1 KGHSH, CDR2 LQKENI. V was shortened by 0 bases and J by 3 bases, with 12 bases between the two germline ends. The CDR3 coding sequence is TGTGCCAGCTCACCACCTATCAGGGAGGGTGGAAACACCATATATTTT. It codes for CASSPPIREGGNTIYF.

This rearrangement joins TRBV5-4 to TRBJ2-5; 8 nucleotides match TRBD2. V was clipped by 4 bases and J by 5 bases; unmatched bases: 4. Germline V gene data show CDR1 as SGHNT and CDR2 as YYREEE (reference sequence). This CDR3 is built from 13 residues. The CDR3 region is CASSNSGAETQYF. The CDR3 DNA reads TGTGCCAGCAGCAATAGCGGGGCGGAGACCCAGTACTTC.

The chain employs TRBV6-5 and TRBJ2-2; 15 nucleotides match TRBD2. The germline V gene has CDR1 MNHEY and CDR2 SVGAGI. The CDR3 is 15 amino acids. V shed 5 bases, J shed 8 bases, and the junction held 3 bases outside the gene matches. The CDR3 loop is CASSRTSGGAGELFF. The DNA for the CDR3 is TGTGCCAGCAGTAGGACTAGCGGGGGGGCTGGGGAGCTGTTTTTT.

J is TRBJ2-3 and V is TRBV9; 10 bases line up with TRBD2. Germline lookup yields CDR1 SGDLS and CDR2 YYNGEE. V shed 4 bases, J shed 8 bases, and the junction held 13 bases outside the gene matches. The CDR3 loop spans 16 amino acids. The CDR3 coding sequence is TGTGCCAGCAGCACCCTAGGGGTAGCGGGGGGTGGTACGCAGTATTTT. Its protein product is CASSTLGVAGGGTQYF.